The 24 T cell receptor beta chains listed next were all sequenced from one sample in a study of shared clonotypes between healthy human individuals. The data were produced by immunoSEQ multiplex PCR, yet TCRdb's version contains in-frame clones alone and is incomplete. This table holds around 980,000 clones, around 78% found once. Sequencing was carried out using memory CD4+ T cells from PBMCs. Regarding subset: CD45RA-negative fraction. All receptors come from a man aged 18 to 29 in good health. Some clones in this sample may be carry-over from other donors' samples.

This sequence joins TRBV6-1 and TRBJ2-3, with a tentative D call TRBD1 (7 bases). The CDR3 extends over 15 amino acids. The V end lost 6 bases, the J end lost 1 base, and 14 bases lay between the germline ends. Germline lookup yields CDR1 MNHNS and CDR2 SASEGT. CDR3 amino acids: CASRGGTVGTDTQYF. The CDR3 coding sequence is TGTGCCAGCAGGGGCGGGACAGTTGGCACAGATACGCAGTATTTT.

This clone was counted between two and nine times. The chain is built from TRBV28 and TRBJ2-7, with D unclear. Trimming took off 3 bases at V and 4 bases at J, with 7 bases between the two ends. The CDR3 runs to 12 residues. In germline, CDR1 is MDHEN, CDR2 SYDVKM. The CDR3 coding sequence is TGTGCCAGCAGTTTGAATGCATACGAGCAGTACTTC. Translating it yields CASSLNAYEQYF. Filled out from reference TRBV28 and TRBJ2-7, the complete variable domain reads DVKVTQSSRYLVKRTGEKVFLECVQDMDHENMFWYRQDPGLGLRLIYFSYDVKMKEKGDIPEGYSVSREKKERFSLILESASTNQTSMYLCASSLNAYEQYFGPGTRLTVT.

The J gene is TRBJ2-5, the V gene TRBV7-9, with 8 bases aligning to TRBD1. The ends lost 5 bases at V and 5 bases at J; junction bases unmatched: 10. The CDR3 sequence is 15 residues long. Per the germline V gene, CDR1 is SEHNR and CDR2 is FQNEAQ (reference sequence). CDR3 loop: CASSRETGVRETQYF. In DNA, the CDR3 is TGTGCCAGCAGCCGAGAGACAGGGGTACGGGAGACCCAGTACTTC. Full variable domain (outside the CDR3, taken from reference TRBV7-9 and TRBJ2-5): DTGVSQNPRHKITKRGQNVTFRCDPISEHNRLYWYRQTLGQGPEFLTYFQNEAQLEKSRLLSDRFSAERPKGSFSTLEIQRTEQGDSAMYLCASSRETGVRETQYFGPGTRLLVL.

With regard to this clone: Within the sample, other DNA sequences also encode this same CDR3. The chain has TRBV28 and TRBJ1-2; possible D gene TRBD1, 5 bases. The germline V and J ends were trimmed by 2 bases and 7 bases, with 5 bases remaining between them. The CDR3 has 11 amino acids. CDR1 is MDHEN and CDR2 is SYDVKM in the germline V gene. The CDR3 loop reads CASSLQGGYTF. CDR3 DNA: TGTGCCAGCAGTTTACAGGGTGGCTACACCTTC.

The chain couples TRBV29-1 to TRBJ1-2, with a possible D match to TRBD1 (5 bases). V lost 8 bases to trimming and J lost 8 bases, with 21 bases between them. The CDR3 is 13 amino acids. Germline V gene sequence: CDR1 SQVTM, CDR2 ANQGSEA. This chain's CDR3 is CSSGGLTTGGYTF. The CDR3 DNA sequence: TGCAGCTCCGGGGGACTGACAACTGGAGGCTACACCTTC.

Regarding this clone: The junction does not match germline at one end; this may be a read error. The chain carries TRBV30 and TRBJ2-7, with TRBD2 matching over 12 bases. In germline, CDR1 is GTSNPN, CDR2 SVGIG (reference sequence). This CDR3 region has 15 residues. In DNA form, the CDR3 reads TGTGCCTGGAGTGTAATCCCGGGACTAGCGGGCCCACCCCTCTTT. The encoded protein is CAWSVIPGLAGPPLF.

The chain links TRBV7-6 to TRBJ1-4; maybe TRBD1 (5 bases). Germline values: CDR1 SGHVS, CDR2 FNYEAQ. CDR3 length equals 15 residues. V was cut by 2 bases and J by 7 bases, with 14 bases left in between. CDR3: CASSLLGNGGEKLFF. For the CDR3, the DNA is TGTGCCAGCAGCTTATTAGGGAATGGGGGTGAAAAACTGTTTTTT.

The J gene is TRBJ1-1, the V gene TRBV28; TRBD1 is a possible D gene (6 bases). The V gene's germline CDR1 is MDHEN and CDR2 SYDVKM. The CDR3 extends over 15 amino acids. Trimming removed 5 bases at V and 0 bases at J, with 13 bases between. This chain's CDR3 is CASSDTGSMNTEAFF. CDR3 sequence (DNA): TGTGCCAGCAGTGATACAGGGTCCATGAACACTGAAGCTTTCTTT.

CDR3 residues: CASGSWDTGELFF. The DNA for the CDR3 is TGTGCCAGCGGGTCCTGGGACACCGGGGAGCTGTTTTTT. V gene TRBV6-1 combines with J gene TRBJ2-2; D is unresolved. The CDR3 consists of 13 residues. The V and J ends lost 8 bases and 3 bases respectively, with 10 bases between them. Germline CDR1 MNHNS, CDR2 SASEGT.

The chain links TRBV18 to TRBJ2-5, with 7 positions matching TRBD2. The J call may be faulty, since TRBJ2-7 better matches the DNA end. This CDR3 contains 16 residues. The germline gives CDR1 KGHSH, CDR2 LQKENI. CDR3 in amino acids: CASSPGGSGFSYEQYF. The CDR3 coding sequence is TGTGCCAGCTCACCAGGTGGTAGCGGGTTCTCCTACGAGCAGTACTTC.

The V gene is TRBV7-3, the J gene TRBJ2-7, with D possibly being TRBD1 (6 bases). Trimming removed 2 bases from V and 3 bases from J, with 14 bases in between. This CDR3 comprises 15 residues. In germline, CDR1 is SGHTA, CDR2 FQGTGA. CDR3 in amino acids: CASSLVSGQYYEQYF. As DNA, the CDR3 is TGTGCCAGCAGCTTAGTGTCCGGACAGTACTACGAGCAGTACTTC.

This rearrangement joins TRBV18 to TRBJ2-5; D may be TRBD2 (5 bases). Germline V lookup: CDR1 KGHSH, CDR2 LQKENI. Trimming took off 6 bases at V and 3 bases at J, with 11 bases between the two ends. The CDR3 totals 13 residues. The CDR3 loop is CASSSDWKETQYF. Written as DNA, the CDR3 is TGTGCCAGCTCGTCGGACTGGAAAGAGACCCAGTACTTC.

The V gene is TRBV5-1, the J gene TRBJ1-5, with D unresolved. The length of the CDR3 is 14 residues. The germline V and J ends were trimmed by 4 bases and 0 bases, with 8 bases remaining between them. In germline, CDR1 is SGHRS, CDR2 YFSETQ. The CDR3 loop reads CASSVSHSNQPQHF. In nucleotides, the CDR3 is TGCGCCAGCAGCGTCTCGCATAGCAATCAGCCCCAGCATTTT.

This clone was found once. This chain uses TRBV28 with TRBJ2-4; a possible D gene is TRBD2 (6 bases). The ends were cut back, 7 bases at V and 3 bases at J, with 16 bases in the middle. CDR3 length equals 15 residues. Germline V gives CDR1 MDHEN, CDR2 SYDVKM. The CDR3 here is CASKDPGTHKNIQYF. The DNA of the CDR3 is TGTGCCAGCAAAGATCCCGGGACTCACAAAAACATTCAGTACTTC.

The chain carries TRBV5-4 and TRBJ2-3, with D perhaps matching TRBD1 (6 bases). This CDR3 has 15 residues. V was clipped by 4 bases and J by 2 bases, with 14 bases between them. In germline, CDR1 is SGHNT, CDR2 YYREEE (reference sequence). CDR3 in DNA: TGTGCCAGCAGCCAGGGGCAGGTCGACACAGATACGCAGTATTTT. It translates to CASSQGQVDTDTQYF. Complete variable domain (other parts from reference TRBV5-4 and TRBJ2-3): ETGVTQSPTHLIKTRGQQVTLRCSSQSGHNTVSWYQQALGQGPQFIFQYYREEENGRGNFPPRFSGLQFPNYSSELNVNALELDDSALYLCASSQGQVDTDTQYFGPGTRLTVL.

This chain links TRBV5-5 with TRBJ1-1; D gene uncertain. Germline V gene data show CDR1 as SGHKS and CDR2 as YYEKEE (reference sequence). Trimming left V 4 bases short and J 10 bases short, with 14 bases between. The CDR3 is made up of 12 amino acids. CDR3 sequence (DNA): TGTGCCAGCAGCGTAAACAGATTATCAGCTTTCTTT. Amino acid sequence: CASSVNRLSAFF.

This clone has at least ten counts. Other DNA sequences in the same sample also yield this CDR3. The CDR3 DNA follows: TGTGCCAGCAGTCAACGACCGGGACAGCAAGAGACCCAGTACTTC. The encoded protein is CASSQRPGQQETQYF. V and J are TRBV9 and TRBJ2-5; TRBD1 matches at 7 bases. The V segment lost 5 bases and the J segment 2 bases; nucleotides outside the gene matches: 9. This CDR3 comprises 15 residues. CDR1 and CDR2 from the germline V gene are SGDLS and YYNGEE.

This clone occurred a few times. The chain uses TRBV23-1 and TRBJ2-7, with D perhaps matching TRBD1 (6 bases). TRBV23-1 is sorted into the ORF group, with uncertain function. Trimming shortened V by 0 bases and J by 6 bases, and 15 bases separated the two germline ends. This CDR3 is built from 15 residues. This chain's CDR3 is CASSQSAGEWGEQYF. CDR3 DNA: TGCGCCAGCAGTCAATCGGCAGGGGAATGGGGCGAGCAGTACTTC.

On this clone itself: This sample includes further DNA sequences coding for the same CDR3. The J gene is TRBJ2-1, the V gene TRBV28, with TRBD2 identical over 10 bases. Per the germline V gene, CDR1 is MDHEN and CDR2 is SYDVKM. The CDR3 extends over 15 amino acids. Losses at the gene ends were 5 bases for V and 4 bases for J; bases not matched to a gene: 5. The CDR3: CASSLRTSGYNEQFF. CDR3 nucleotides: TGTGCCAGCAGTCTCCGGACTAGCGGATACAATGAGCAGTTCTTC.

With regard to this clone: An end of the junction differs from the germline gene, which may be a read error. In nucleotides, the CDR3 is TGTGCCAGCAGGGAGGGAGCGGCCGCCTGGTATTTT. This translates into CASREGAAAWYF. The chain has TRBV6-5 and TRBJ1-5, with D hard to call. The CDR3 spans 12 residues. Germline CDR1 reads MNHEY; CDR2 reads SVGAGI.

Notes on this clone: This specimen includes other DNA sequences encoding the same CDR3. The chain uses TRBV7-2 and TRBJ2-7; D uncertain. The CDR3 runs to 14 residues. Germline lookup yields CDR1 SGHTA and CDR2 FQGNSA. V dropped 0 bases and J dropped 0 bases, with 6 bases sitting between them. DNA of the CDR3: TGTGCCAGCAGCTTAGCGACCGGCTCCTACGAGCAGTACTTC. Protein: CASSLATGSYEQYF. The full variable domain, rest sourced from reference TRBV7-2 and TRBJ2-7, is GAGVSQSPSNKVTEKGKDVELRCDPISGHTALYWYRQSLGQGLEFLIYFQGNSAPDKSGLPSDRFSAERTGGSVSTLTIQRTQQEDSAVYLCASSLATGSYEQYFGPGTRLTVT.

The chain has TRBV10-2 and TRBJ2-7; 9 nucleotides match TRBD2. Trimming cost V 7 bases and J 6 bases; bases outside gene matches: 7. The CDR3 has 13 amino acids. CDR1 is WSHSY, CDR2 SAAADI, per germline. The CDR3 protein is CASTRTSASEQYF. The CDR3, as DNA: TGCGCCAGCACCCGGACTAGCGCATCCGAGCAGTACTTC.

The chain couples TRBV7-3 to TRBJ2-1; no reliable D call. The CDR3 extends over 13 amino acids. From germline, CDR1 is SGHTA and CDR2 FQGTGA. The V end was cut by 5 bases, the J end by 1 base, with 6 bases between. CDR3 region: CASSPASYNEQFF. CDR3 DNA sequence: TGTGCCAGCAGCCCAGCTTCCTACAATGAGCAGTTCTTC.

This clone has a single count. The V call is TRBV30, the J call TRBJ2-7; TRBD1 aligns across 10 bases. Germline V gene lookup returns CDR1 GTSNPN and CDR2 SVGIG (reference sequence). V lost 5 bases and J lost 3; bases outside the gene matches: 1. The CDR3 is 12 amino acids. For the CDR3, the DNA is TGTGCCTGGGGACAGGGGGACTACGAGCAGTACTTC. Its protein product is CAWGQGDYEQYF.